This TCR beta chain was retrieved from a study of T cell clusters in autoimmune cytopenias. This CDR3 is built from 14 residues. TRB was amplified by touch-down multiplex PCR, primer pools A and B combined. No DNA is given; TCRdb re-called the multiplex PCR reads and lists each CDR3 protein once. The sample holds around 11,000 distinct CDR3 sequences. Tens of thousands of genome equivalents of blood DNA were amplified for TRB. These data also featured in a second study, about T cell repertoires in aging, cancer and after chemotherapy.

The TCR originated in a human donor in good health. The sequenced sample was peripheral blood. This sequence joins TRBV12-3 or TRBV12-4 and TRBJ1-2; the D call of TRBD1 rests on TCRdb alone, since no DNA is present to check it. CDR3 region: CASTLGGGRKGYTF.